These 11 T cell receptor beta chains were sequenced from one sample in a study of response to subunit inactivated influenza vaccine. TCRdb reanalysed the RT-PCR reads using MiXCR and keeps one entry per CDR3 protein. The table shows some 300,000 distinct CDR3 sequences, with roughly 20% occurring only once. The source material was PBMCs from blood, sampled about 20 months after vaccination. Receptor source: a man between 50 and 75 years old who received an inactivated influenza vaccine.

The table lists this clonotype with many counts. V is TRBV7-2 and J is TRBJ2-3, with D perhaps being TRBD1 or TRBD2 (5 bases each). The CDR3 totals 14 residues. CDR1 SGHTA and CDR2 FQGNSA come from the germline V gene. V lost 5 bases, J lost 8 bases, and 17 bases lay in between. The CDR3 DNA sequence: TGTGCCAGCAGCCCCTCAGGGACCGAGGCTACGCAGTATTTT. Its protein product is CASSPSGTEATQYF.

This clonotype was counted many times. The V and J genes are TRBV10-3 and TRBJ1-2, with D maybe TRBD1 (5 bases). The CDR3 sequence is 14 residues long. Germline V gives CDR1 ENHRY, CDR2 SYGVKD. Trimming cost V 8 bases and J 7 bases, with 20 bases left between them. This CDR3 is CAIFDGTILGGYTF. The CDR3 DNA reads TGTGCCATCTTTGATGGGACTATCCTCGGTGGCTACACCTTC.

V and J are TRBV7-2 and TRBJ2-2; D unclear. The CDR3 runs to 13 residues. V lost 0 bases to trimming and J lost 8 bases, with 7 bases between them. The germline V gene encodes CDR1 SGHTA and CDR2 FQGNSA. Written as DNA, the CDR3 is TGTGCCAGCAGCTTAGCGAACCGGGGGGAGCTGTTTTTT. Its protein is CASSLANRGELFF. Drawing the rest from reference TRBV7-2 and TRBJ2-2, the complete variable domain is GAGVSQSPSNKVTEKGKDVELRCDPISGHTALYWYRQSLGQGLEFLIYFQGNSAPDKSGLPSDRFSAERTGGSVSTLTIQRTQQEDSAVYLCASSLANRGELFFGEGSRLTVL.

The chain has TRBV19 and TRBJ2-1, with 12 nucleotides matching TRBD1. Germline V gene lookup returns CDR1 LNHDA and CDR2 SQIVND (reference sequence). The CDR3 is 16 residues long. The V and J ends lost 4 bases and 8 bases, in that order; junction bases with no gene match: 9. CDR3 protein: CASSNQAGTGGDEQFF. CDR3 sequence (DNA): TGTGCCAGTAGTAATCAGGCCGGGACAGGGGGCGATGAGCAGTTCTTC.

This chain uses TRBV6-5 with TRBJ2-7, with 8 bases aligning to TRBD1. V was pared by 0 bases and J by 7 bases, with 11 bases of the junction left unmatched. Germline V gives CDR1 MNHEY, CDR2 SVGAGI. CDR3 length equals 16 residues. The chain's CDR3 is CASSYSSTGGAGEQYF. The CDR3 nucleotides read TGTGCCAGCAGTTACTCGAGTACAGGGGGAGCTGGGGAGCAGTACTTC.

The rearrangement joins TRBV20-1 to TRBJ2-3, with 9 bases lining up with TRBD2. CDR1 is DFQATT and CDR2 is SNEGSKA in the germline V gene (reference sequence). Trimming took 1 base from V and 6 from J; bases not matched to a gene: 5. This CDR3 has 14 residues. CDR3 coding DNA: TGCAGTGCTAGAGGGGGTAGCGGGGGCGATACGCAGTATTTT. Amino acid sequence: CSARGGSGGDTQYF.

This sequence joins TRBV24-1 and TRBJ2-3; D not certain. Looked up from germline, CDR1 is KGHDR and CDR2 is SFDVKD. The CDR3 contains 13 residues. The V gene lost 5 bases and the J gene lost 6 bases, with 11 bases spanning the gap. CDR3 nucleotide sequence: TGTGCCACCAGTGTTCCTGACTTGGATACGCAGTATTTT. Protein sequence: CATSVPDLDTQYF.

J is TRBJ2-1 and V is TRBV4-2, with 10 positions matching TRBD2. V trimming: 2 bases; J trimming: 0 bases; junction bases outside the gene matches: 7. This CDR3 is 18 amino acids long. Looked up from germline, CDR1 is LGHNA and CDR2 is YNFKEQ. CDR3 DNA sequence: TGTGCCAGCAGCCAAAGACTAGCGGGCCAAAGCTCCTACAATGAGCAGTTCTTC. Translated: CASSQRLAGQSSYNEQFF.

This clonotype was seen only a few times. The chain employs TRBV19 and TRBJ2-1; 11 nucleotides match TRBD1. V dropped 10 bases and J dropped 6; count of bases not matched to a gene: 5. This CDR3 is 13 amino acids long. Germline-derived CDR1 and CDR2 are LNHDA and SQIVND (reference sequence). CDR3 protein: CATVGTGGNEQFF. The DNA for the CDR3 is TGTGCCACCGTCGGGACAGGGGGCAATGAGCAGTTCTTC.

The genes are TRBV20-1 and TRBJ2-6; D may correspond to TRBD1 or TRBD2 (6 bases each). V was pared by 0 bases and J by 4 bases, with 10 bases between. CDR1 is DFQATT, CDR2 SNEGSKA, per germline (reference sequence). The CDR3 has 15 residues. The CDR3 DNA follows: TGCAGTGCTAGAGAAGGGGGGTCCGGGGCCAACGTCCTGACTTTC. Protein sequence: CSAREGGSGANVLTF.

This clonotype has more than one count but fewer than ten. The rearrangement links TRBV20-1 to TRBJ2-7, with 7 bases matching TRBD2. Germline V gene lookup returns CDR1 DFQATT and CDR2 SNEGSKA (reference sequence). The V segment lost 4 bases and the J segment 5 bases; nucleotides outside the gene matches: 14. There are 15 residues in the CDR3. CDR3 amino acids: CSATGGAGVINEQYF. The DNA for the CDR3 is TGCAGTGCTACAGGAGGGGCGGGAGTGATCAACGAGCAGTACTTC.